A selection of T cell receptor beta chains follows, all from one sample in a study of cytomegalovirus exposure and HLA in healthy donors. Repertoires were generated with immunoSEQ multiplex PCR, while TCRdb's copy carries only in-frame clones and drops some. Found here are 110,000 to 150,000 clones, roughly 70% of them singletons; the top ten hold roughly 4.7%. The material sequenced was PBMCs. These receptors all come from a man in his 60s in good health and CMV-seronegative. Both conserved end residues are part of each CDR3. D genes are given only for firm matches. The size field is filled for only some rows; it gives once, few, many or a size class.

v_gene	abundance	d_gene	j_gene	CDR3aa	CDR3nt
TRBV19	few	TRBD1	TRBJ1-2	CATEKGAGGYTF	TGTGCCACCGAGAAGGGGGCCGGGGGCTACACCTTC
TRBV5-1	few	.	TRBJ1-1	CASRGDRGVSTEAFF	TGCGCCAGCAGGGGGGACCGGGGGGTGAGCACTGAAGCTTTCTTT
TRBV6-5	.	TRBD2	TRBJ2-5	CASSYGRDSGRLYF	TGTGCCAGCAGTTACGGTAGAGATAGCGGGAGGTTATACTTC
TRBV5-1	.	TRBD2	TRBJ2-3	CASSSHDSGSGTDTQYF	TGCGCCAGCAGCTCTCACGATAGCGGGAGCGGCACAGATACGCAGTATTTT
TRBV29-1	.	TRBD2	TRBJ2-5	CSVPLWAGVAWEETQYF	TGCAGCGTACCTTTGTGGGCGGGAGTGGCCTGGGAAGAGACCCAGTACTTC
TRBV30	.	.	TRBJ2-2	CAWNPGLGLNTGELFF	TGTGCCTGGAATCCAGGGCTGGGGCTAAACACCGGGGAGCTGTTTTTT
TRBV5-1	few	.	TRBJ2-2	CASSLAANTGELFF	TGCGCCAGCAGCTTGGCCGCGAACACCGGGGAGCTGTTTTTT
TRBV6-1	.	.	TRBJ2-3	CASAESSTDTQYF	TGTGCCAGCGCTGAGTCTAGCACAGATACGCAGTATTTT
TRBV19	few	TRBD1	TRBJ1-2	CASSIEWDRALSNYGYTF	TGTGCCAGTAGTATAGAGTGGGACAGGGCCCTCTCTAACTATGGCTACACCTTC
TRBV9	.	.	TRBJ2-2	CASSPRSEEGGELFF	TGTGCCAGCAGCCCACGTAGCGAGGAGGGCGGGGAGCTGTTTTTT
TRBV30	.	.	TRBJ2-5	CAWSPWGTVQETQYF	TGTGCCTGGAGTCCCTGGGGCACAGTTCAAGAGACCCAGTACTTC
TRBV4-1	.	.	TRBJ2-2	CASRVRSNTGELFF	TGCGCCAGCAGAGTGAGGTCGAACACCGGGGAGCTGTTTTTT
TRBV12-2	few	.	TRBJ1-6	CASRQAKGLISPLHF	TGTGCAAGTCGCCAGGCAAAAGGACTGATTTCACCCCTCCACTTT
TRBV11-3	.	TRBD2	TRBJ2-1	CASSGGRAASEQFF	TGTGCCAGCAGCGGCGGGAGGGCCGCGAGTGAGCAGTTCTTC
TRBV27	.	TRBD1	TRBJ2-3	CASSPLTGGISDTQYF	TGTGCCAGCAGTCCACTGACAGGGGGCATCTCAGATACGCAGTATTTT
TRBV9	.	.	TRBJ1-3	CASSVAPRGGKDTIYF	TGTGCCAGCAGCGTAGCCCCAAGGGGTGGGAAGGACACCATATATTTT
TRBV6-6	.	TRBD1	TRBJ2-1	CASSSDRGQFF	TGTGCCAGCAGTTCTGACAGGGGGCAGTTCTTC
TRBV28	.	.	TRBJ1-2	CASSQGSNGYTF	TGTGCCAGCAGCCAGGGGAGCAATGGCTACACCTTC
TRBV16	.	TRBD1	TRBJ1-2	CASSSGTVLNYGYTF	TGTGCCAGCAGCTCCGGGACAGTACTTAACTATGGCTACACCTTC
TRBV5-4	.	.	TRBJ2-3	CASSLGLMWAPDTQYF	TGTGCCAGCAGCTTGGGGCTTATGTGGGCCCCAGATACGCAGTATTTT
TRBV28	.	TRBD1	TRBJ1-2	CASSLLSRDRGNYGYTF	TGTGCCAGCAGTCTCCTCTCCCGGGACAGGGGGAACTATGGCTACACCTTC
TRBV9	.	TRBD1	TRBJ1-1	CASSVEDRAVNTEAFF	TGTGCCAGCAGCGTAGAGGACAGGGCGGTGAACACTGAAGCTTTCTTT
TRBV6-5	.	.	TRBJ1-5	CASSYLAGDQPQHF	TGTGCCAGCAGTTACCTGGCAGGGGACCAGCCCCAGCATTTT
TRBV28	few	TRBD1	TRBJ2-5	CASSLSRAGTGEETQYF	TGTGCCAGCAGTTTATCCCGGGCCGGGACAGGGGAAGAGACCCAGTACTTC
TRBV9	.	TRBD1	TRBJ2-2	CASSVEGATGELFF	TGTGCCAGCAGCGTAGAGGGGGCGACCGGGGAGCTGTTTTTT
TRBV5-1	.	.	TRBJ1-4	CASSLKAGSEEKLFF	TGCGCCAGCAGCTTGAAAGCCGGGTCCGAGGAAAAACTGTTTTTT
TRBV4-3	once	.	TRBJ1-2	CASSHREGNGYTF	TGCGCCAGCAGCCACCGTGAGGGTAATGGCTACACCTTC
TRBV6-6	few	.	TRBJ1-1	CASSLLTGQDTEAFF	TGTGCCAGCAGTTTACTTACAGGGCAGGACACTGAAGCTTTCTTT
TRBV19	few	TRBD2	TRBJ2-2	CASSMRGTSGSTGELFF	TGTGCCAGTAGTATGCGAGGGACTAGCGGGAGCACCGGGGAGCTGTTTTTT
TRBV27	once	.	TRBJ1-4	CASSPGYREKLFF	TGTGCCAGCAGTCCCGGGTATAGGGAAAAACTGTTTTTT
TRBV4-3	.	.	TRBJ2-1	CASSQTRTSPDYNEQFF	TGCGCCAGCAGCCAAACCCGGACATCGCCAGACTACAATGAGCAGTTCTTC
TRBV28	few	TRBD1	TRBJ2-1	CASSLVTGARRSSYNEQFF	TGTGCCAGCAGTTTAGTAACAGGGGCTAGAAGAAGCTCCTACAATGAGCAGTTCTTC
TRBV27	.	.	TRBJ1-2	CASSLSPRTATYGYTF	TGTGCCAGCAGTTTGAGCCCACGGACAGCTACGTATGGCTACACCTTC
TRBV5-4	.	TRBD1	TRBJ1-2	CASSNRGTGYTF	TGTGCCAGCAGCAACAGGGGTACTGGCTACACCTTC
TRBV7-8	.	.	TRBJ1-3	CASSLAPTQARSGNTIYF	TGTGCCAGCAGCTTAGCACCAACCCAGGCCCGCTCTGGAAACACCATATATTTT
TRBV25-1	few	.	TRBJ2-7	CASSNRDNPYEQYF	TGTGCCAGCAGTAACCGGGACAACCCCTACGAGCAGTACTTC
TRBV6-5	.	TRBD1	TRBJ1-1	CASRTDRVGTEAFF	TGTGCCAGCAGAACCGACAGGGTGGGCACTGAAGCTTTCTTT
TRBV4-3	few	.	TRBJ2-7	CASSQDRPYEQYF	TGCGCCAGCAGCCAAGATCGTCCCTACGAGCAGTACTTC
TRBV5-1	.	TRBD2	TRBJ2-1	CASSLLAGDHNEQFF	TGCGCCAGCAGCCTCTTAGCGGGAGATCACAATGAGCAGTTCTTC
TRBV19	.	TRBD2	TRBJ2-7	CASSPRGGNYEQYF	TGTGCCAGTAGTCCTCGGGGAGGGAACTACGAGCAGTACTTC